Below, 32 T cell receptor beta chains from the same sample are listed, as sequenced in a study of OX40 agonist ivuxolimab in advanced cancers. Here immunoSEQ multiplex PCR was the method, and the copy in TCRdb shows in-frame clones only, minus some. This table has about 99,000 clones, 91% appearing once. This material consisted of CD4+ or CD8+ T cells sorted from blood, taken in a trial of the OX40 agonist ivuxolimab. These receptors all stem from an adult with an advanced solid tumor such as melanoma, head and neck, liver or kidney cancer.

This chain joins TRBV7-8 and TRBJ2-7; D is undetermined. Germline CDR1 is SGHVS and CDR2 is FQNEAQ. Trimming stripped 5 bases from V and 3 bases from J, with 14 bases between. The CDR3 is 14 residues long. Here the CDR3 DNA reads TGTGCCAGCAGCCGAGGACCAAACTTCTACGAGCAGTACTTC. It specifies CASSRGPNFYEQYF.

The CDR3 loop reads CASSNGGRARRNEQFF. The CDR3 region has the DNA TGTGCCAGTAGTAACGGCGGGAGGGCTCGTAGGAATGAGCAGTTCTTC. V and J are TRBV19 and TRBJ2-1; 9 bases line up with TRBD2. Germline lookup yields CDR1 LNHDA and CDR2 SQIVND (reference sequence). The CDR3 sequence is 16 residues long. Trimming removed 4 bases from V and 7 bases from J; junction bases left unmatched: 11.

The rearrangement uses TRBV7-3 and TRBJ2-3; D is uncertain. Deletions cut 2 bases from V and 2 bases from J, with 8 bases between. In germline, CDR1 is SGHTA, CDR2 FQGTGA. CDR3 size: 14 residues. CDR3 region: CASSLADTTDTQYF. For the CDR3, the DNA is TGTGCCAGCAGCTTAGCGGATACCACAGATACGCAGTATTTT. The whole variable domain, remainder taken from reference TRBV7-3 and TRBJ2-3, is GAGVSQTPSNKVTEKGKYVELRCDPISGHTALYWYRQSLGQGPEFLIYFQGTGAADDSGLPNDRFFAVRPEGSVSTLKIQRTERGDSAVYLCASSLADTTDTQYFGPGTRLTVL.

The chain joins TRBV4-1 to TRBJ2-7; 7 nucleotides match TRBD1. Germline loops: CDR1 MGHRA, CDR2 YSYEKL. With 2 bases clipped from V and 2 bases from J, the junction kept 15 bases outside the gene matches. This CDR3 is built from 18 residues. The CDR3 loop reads CASSQTHFTGVATYEQYF. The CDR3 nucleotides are TGCGCCAGCAGCCAAACTCATTTTACAGGGGTCGCAACCTACGAGCAGTACTTC.

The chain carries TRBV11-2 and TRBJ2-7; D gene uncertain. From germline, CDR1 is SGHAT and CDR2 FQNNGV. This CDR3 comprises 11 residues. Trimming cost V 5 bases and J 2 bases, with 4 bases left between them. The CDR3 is CASSPAYEQYF. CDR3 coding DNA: TGTGCCAGCAGCCCGGCCTACGAGCAGTACTTC. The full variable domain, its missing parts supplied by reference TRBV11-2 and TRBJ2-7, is EAGVAQSPRYKIIEKRQSVAFWCNPISGHATLYWYQQILGQGPKLLIQFQNNGVVDDSQLPKDRFSAERLKGVDSTLKIQPAKLEDSAVYLCASSPAYEQYFGPGTRLTVT.

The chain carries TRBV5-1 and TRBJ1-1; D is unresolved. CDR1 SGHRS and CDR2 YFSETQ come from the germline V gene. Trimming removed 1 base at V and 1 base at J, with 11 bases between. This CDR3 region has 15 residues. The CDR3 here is CASSLQAFSNTEAFF. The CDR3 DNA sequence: TGCGCCAGCAGCTTGCAGGCCTTCTCGAACACTGAAGCTTTCTTT.

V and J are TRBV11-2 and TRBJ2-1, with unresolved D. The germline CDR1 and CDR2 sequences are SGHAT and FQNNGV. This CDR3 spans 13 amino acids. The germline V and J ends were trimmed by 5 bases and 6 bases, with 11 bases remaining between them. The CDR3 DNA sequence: TGTGCCAGCAGCCTTCTAGGCTTCAATGAGCAGTTCTTC. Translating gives CASSLLGFNEQFF.

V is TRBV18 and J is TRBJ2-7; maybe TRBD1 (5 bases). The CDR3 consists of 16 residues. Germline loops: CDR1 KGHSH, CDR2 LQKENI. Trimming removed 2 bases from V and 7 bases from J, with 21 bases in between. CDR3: CASSPLRTLYTGEQYF. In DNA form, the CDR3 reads TGTGCCAGCTCACCATTGCGGACACTATACACCGGGGAGCAGTACTTC.

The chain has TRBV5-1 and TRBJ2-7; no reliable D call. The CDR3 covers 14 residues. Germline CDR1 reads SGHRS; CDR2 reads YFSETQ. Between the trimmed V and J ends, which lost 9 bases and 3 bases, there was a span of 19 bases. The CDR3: CATKPGLNSYEQYF. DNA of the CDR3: TGCGCCACCAAACCCGGCTTAAATAGCTACGAGCAGTACTTC.

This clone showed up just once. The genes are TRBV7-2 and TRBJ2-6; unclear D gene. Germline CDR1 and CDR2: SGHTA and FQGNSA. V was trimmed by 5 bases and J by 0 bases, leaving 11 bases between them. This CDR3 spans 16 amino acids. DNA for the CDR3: TGTGCCAGCAGCGTCGGATTACCCTCTGGGGCCAACGTCCTGACTTTC. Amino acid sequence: CASSVGLPSGANVLTF.

CDR3 DNA: TGTGCCAGCAGTACGGGACAGGGTCCCGGGGAGCTGTTTTTT. It specifies CASSTGQGPGELFF. The chain carries TRBV6-1 and TRBJ2-2; 9 bases align to TRBD1. Per germline, CDR1 MNHNS and CDR2 SASEGT. The V gene end was trimmed by 5 bases and the J gene end by 6 bases; junction bases not matched to a gene: 4. The CDR3 has 14 amino acids.

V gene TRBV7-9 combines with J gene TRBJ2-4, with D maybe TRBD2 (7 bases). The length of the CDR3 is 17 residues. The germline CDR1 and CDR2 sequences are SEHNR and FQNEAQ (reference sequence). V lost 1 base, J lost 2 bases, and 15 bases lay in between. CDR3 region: CASSLGSGGISKNIQYF. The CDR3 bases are TGTGCCAGCAGCTTAGGGTCGGGGGGCATATCCAAAAACATTCAGTACTTC.

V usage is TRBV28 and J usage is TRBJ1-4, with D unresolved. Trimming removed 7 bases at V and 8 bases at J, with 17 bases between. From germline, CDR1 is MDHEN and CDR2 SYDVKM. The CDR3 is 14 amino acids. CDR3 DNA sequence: TGTGCCAGCACCACCGGGCCTCTTGGGGAAAAACTGTTTTTT. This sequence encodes CASTTGPLGEKLFF.

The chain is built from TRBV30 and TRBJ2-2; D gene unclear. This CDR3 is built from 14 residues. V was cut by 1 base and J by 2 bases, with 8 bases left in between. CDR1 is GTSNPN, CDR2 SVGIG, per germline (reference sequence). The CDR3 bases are TGTGCCTGGAGTGGGGCAGTTAACACCGGGGAGCTGTTTTTT. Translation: CAWSGAVNTGELFF.

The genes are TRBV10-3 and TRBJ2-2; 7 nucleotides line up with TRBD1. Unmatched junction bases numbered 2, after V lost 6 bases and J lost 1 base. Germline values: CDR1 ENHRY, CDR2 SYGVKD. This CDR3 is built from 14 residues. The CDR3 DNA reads TGTGCCATCAGGGGGACAGTGAACACCGGGGAGCTGTTTTTT. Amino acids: CAIRGTVNTGELFF.

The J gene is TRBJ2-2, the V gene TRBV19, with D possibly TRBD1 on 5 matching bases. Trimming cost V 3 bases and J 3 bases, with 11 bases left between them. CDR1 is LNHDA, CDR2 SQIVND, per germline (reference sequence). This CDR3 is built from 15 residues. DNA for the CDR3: TGTGCCAGTAGTATTCAGGGATCGTACACCGGGGAGCTGTTTTTT. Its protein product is CASSIQGSYTGELFF. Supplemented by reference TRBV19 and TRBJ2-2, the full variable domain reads DGGITQSPKYLFRKEGQNVTLSCEQNLNHDAMYWYRQDPGQGLRLIYYSQIVNDFQKGDIAEGYSVSREKKESFPLTVTSAQKNPTAFYLCASSIQGSYTGELFFGEGSRLTVL.

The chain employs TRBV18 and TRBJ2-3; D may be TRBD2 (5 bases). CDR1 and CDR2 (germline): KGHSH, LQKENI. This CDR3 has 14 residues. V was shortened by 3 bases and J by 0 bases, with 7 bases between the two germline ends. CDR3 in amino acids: CASSPGLSTDTQYF. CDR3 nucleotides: TGTGCCAGCTCACCTGGACTTAGCACAGATACGCAGTATTTT.

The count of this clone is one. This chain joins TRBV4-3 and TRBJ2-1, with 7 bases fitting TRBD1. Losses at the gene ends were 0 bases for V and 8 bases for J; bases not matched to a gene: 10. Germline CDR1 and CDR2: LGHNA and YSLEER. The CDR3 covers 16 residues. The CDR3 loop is CASSQDPAGGGDEQFF. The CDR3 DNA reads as TGCGCCAGCAGCCAAGATCCGGCAGGGGGTGGCGATGAGCAGTTCTTC.

The CDR3 DNA sequence: TGTAAAGTCGTGGCCCGGGCAAAAGAGCAGTACTTC. This codes for CKVVARAKEQYF. This sequence joins TRBV30 and TRBJ2-7; the D is unclear. From germline, CDR1 is GTSNPN and CDR2 SVGIG (reference sequence). This CDR3 has 12 residues.

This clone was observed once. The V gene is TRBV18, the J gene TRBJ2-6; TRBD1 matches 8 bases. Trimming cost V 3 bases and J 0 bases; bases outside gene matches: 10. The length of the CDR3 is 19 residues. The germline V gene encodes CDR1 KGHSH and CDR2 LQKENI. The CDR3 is CASSPSNRGLRSGANVLTF. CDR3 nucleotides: TGTGCCAGCTCACCCTCTAACAGGGGGTTACGCTCTGGGGCCAACGTCCTGACTTTC.

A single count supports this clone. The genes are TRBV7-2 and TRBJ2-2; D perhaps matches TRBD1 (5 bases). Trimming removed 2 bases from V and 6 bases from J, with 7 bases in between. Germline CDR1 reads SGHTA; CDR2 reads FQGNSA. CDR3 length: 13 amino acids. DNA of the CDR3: TGTGCCAGCAGCTTAATAGGGGCCGGGGAGCTGTTTTTT. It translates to CASSLIGAGELFF.

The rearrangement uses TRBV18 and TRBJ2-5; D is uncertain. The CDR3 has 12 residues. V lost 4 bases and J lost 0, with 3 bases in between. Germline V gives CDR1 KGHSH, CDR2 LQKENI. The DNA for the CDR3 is TGTGCCAGCTCACTAAACCAAGAGACCCAGTACTTC. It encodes CASSLNQETQYF.

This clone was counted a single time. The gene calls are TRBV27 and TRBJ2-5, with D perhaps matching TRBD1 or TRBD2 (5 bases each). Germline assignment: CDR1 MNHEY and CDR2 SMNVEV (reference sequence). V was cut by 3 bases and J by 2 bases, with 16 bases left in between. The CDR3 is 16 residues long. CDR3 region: CASSFAGRGAQETQYF. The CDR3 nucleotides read TGTGCCAGCAGTTTCGCTGGGAGAGGGGCTCAAGAGACCCAGTACTTC.

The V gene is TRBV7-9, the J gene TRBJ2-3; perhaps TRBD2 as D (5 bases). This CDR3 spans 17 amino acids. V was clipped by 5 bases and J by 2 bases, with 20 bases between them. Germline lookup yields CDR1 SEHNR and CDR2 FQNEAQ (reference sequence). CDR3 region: CASSPRVRADPTDTQYF. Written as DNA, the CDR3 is TGTGCCAGCAGCCCCCGAGTCCGAGCGGACCCCACAGATACGCAGTATTTT.

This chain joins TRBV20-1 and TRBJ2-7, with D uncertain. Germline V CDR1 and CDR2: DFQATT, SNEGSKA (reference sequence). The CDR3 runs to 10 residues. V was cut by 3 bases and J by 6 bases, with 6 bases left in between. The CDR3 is CSASHPEQYF. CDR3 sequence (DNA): TGCAGTGCTAGCCACCCCGAGCAGTACTTC.

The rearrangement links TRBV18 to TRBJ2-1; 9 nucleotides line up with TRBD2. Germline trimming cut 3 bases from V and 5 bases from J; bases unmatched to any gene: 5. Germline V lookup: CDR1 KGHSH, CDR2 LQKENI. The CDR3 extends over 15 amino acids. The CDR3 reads CASSPGLAKNNEQFF. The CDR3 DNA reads TGTGCCAGCTCACCCGGACTAGCGAAAAACAATGAGCAGTTCTTC.

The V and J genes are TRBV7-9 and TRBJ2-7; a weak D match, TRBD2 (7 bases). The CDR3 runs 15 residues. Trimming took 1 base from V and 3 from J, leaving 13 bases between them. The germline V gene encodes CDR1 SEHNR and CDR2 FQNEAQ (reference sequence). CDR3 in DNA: TGTGCCAGCAGCTTAGTCGGGGGGCCCGACTACGAGCAGTACTTC. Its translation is CASSLVGGPDYEQYF.

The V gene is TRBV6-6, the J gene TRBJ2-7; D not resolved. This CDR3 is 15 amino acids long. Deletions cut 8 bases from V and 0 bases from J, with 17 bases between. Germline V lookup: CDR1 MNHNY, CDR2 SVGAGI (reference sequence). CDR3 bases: TGTGCCAGCCAAAAGGCCGGGTGGAACTCCTACGAGCAGTACTTC. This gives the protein CASQKAGWNSYEQYF.

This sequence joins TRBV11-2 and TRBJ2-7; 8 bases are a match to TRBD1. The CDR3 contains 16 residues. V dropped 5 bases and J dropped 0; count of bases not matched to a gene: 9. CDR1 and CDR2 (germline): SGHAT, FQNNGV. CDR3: CASSRHGTGSSYEQYF. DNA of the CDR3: TGTGCCAGCAGCAGACACGGGACAGGCAGCTCCTACGAGCAGTACTTC.

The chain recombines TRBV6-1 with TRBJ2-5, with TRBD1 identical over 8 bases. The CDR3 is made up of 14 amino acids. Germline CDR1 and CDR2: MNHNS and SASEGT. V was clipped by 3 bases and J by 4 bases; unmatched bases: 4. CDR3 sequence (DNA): TGTGCCAGCAGTGACAGGGGGCATCGAGAGACCCAGTACTTC. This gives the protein CASSDRGHRETQYF.

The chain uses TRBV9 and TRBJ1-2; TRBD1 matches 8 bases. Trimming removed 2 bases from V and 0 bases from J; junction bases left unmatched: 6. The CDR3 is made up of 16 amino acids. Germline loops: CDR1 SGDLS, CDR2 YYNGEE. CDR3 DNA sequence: TGTGCCAGCAGCGTTGGGGGGACAGGTTCTAACTATGGCTACACCTTC. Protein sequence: CASSVGGTGSNYGYTF.

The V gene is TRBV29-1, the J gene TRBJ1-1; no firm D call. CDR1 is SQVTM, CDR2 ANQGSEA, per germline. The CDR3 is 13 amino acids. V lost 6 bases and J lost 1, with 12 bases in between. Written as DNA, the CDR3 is TGCAGCGTCCGGGCGTGGGGGAACACTGAAGCTTTCTTT. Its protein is CSVRAWGNTEAFF.